This T cell receptor (beta chain) was found in a study of healthy donors' naive CD4 and CD8 T cells. Study results and caveats: Homeostatic proliferation of naive T cells was not examined as a bias source. Negatively charged CDR3s marked CD8+ lineage; positively charged CDR3s marked CD4+ lineage.

On this clonotype itself: Its antigen is unidentified.

Each TCR library used around 0.5 ug of total RNA and a linear amplification protocol. TCRdb processed the reads anew with MiXCR; each CDR3 protein has one entry. Among about 180,000 distinct CDR3 sequences listed, nearly 75% were seen once. This CDR3 is 13 amino acids long. Looked up from germline, CDR1 is ENHRY and CDR2 is SYGVKD. Trimming took off 6 bases at V and 2 bases at J, with 11 bases between the two ends. This clonotype originated in a pool of human donors in good health; the sample pools cells from several healthy donors. This chain links TRBV10-3 with TRBJ2-7; D is possibly TRBD1 (6 bases). Material for sequencing was naive CD4+ and CD8+ T cells sorted from blood, pooled from several donors. The CDR3 loop reads CAIRPRDTYEQYF. CDR3 in DNA: TGTGCCATCAGACCCCGGGACACCTACGAGCAGTACTTC.